This T cell receptor (beta chain) is from a study of memory CD4+ T cells and cytomegalovirus serostatus. Study at large: Donors were healthy Belgian adults, under 10 CMV seropositive and some 24 seronegative.

Broader study findings: The CMV-associated TCR signature appears largely within the CD4+ memory repertoire.

Single viable CD3+CD4+CD8-CD45RO+ cells were sorted as the memory CD4+ T cells. Total CD4+ T cells were enriched by CD4 positive selection. Method: immunoSEQ multiplex PCR; TCRdb's copy keeps in-frame clones and lacks some. The sample lists about 60,000 clones; approximately 82% were seen once. In regard to this clone: Antigen unknown.

J lost 2 bases, V lost 3 bases, and 9 bases had no gene match. Germline CDR1 SGHVS, CDR2 FQNEAQ. CDR3 length: 17 residues. This sequence joins TRBV7-8 and TRBJ1-5; TRBD1 agrees at 8 bases. Sequenced material: memory CD4+ T cells from blood. This clonotype was sampled from an adult in good health and CMV-seronegative. Some clones in this sample may be carry-over from other donors' samples. Here the CDR3 DNA reads TGTGCCAGCAGCTTCATAACAGGGGGAGAGGGCAATCAGCCCCAGCATTTT. Encoded protein: CASSFITGGEGNQPQHF.